The 19 T cell receptor beta chains below were found in one sample sequenced in a study of T cells in Graves' hyperthyroidism and ophthalmopathy. The CDR3 regions of TCR beta were amplified from RNA transcripts. The HTBI primer set was used in a first-round RT-PCR of the TCR CDR3. MiXCR, applied by TCRdb to the multiplex PCR reads, yields one record per CDR3 protein. Of hundreds of thousands of distinct CDR3 sequences detected, about a sixth appear once; the ten largest clones hold around 30%. Material for sequencing was blood. The receptors stem from a woman aged 18-29 years with Graves' ophthalmopathy.

At least ten counts were recorded for this clonotype. The rearrangement links TRBV30 to TRBJ1-2; TRBD1 aligns across 10 bases. Germline V gene lookup returns CDR1 GTSNPN and CDR2 SVGIG (reference sequence). This CDR3 spans 15 amino acids. V lost 3 bases and J lost 4; bases outside the gene matches: 8. The CDR3 protein is CAWSEGTGVTYGYTF. CDR3 DNA sequence: TGTGCCTGGAGCGAGGGGACAGGGGTGACCTATGGCTACACCTTC.

This clonotype was seen ten or more times. The chain couples TRBV5-1 to TRBJ2-7; D gene unclear. Per the germline V gene, CDR1 is SGHRS and CDR2 is YFSETQ. V lost 4 bases to trimming and J lost 0 bases, with 17 bases between them. This CDR3 is built from 16 residues. CDR3 protein: CASSPTVSRPSYEQYF. DNA for the CDR3: TGCGCCAGCAGCCCGACGGTAAGTCGGCCCTCCTACGAGCAGTACTTC.

In its sample, this clonotype was seen many times. The chain carries TRBV18 and TRBJ1-2; 10 positions agree with TRBD1. Germline assignment: CDR1 KGHSH and CDR2 LQKENI. Losses at the gene ends were 0 bases for V and 3 bases for J; bases not matched to a gene: 1. The CDR3 loop spans 15 amino acids. The CDR3 loop is CASSPPGQGYYGYTF. In DNA form, the CDR3 reads TGTGCCAGCTCACCACCGGGACAGGGGTACTATGGCTACACCTTC.

At least ten counts were recorded for this clonotype. The genes are TRBV6-1 and TRBJ2-7; the D gene is possibly TRBD2 (5 bases). CDR1 and CDR2 from the germline V gene are MNHNS and SASEGT. The CDR3 sequence is 14 residues long. The ends were cut back, 0 bases at V and 3 bases at J, with 9 bases in the middle. This CDR3 reads CASSEARGSYEQYF. The CDR3 DNA reads TGTGCCAGCAGTGAAGCTAGAGGGAGCTACGAGCAGTACTTC.

This clonotype was recorded many times. The chain joins TRBV20-1 to TRBJ2-2; TRBD2 matches at 7 bases. V was clipped by 0 bases and J by 4 bases; unmatched bases: 8. CDR3 length: 16 amino acids. CDR1 is DFQATT and CDR2 is SNEGSKA in the germline V gene (reference sequence). The CDR3 DNA follows: TGCAGTGCTAGAGACCCCGGTGCGGGAGTCACCGGGGAGCTGTTTTTT. This encodes CSARDPGAGVTGELFF.

This clonotype has just a few counts. The CDR3 DNA reads TGTGCCAGTAGTAAACCCGGACTAGCGGGAGGTATTTACAATGAGCAGTTCTTC. Its protein is CASSKPGLAGGIYNEQFF. The chain is built from TRBV19 and TRBJ2-1, with 14 nucleotides matching TRBD2. The V and J ends lost 4 bases and 4 bases, in that order; junction bases with no gene match: 9. There are 18 residues in the CDR3. Germline-derived CDR1 and CDR2 are LNHDA and SQIVND (reference sequence).

This clonotype was detected ten times or more. The genes are TRBV20-1 and TRBJ1-5; D may be TRBD1 (5 bases). Germline V gives CDR1 DFQATT, CDR2 SNEGSKA (reference sequence). This CDR3 region has 16 residues. Trimming pared 0 bases from V and 2 bases from J, leaving 14 bases between. CDR3 nucleotides: TGCAGTGCTAGAGATTTCGGGACGGCCGGCAATCAGCCCCAGCATTTT. Amino acid sequence: CSARDFGTAGNQPQHF.

Many counts were recorded for this clonotype. J is TRBJ2-7 and V is TRBV6-6, with D uncertain. Germline CDR1 is MNHNY and CDR2 is SVGAGI (reference sequence). The V end was cut by 0 bases, the J end by 4 bases, with 4 bases between. This CDR3 is 12 amino acids long. CDR3 in DNA: TGTGCCAGCAGTTACTCGCCATACGAGCAGTACTTC. Protein: CASSYSPYEQYF.

J is TRBJ2-7 and V is TRBV28, with a tentative D call TRBD2 (6 bases). This CDR3 contains 16 residues. V was shortened by 5 bases and J by 0 bases, with 17 bases between the two germline ends. The germline V gene has CDR1 MDHEN and CDR2 SYDVKM. The CDR3 loop is CASSRGGAVSSYEQYF. The DNA for the CDR3 is TGTGCCAGCAGTAGAGGAGGGGCCGTTAGCTCCTACGAGCAGTACTTC.

This clonotype was recorded many times. The rearrangement links TRBV6-5 to TRBJ2-1, with D perhaps matching TRBD2 (6 bases). This CDR3 spans 14 amino acids. Germline CDR1 and CDR2: MNHEY and SVGAGI. V was trimmed by 2 bases and J by 5 bases, leaving 10 bases between them. CDR3 bases: TGTGCCAGCAGTTACCTAGGACTAAACAATGAGCAGTTCTTC. It codes for CASSYLGLNNEQFF.

This clonotype was seen repeatedly, ten times or more. The CDR3 DNA reads TGTGCCAGCAGCTTAGTCGGCGGGGGGGAATACGAGCAGTACTTC. This gives the protein CASSLVGGGEYEQYF. The chain carries TRBV7-2 and TRBJ2-7; 9 bases are a match to TRBD2. V dropped 1 base and J dropped 4; count of bases not matched to a gene: 5. From germline, CDR1 is SGHTA and CDR2 FQGNSA. There are 15 residues in the CDR3. Using reference TRBV7-2 and TRBJ2-7 for the parts outside the CDR3, the full variable domain is GAGVSQSPSNKVTEKGKDVELRCDPISGHTALYWYRQSLGQGLEFLIYFQGNSAPDKSGLPSDRFSAERTGGSVSTLTIQRTQQEDSAVYLCASSLVGGGEYEQYFGPGTRLTVT.

The genes are TRBV9 and TRBJ2-6, with TRBD1 matching 9 bases. The CDR3 has 18 residues. The germline V gene encodes CDR1 SGDLS and CDR2 YYNGEE. V lost 4 bases to trimming and J lost 0 bases; unmatched junction nucleotides: 8. In DNA form, the CDR3 reads TGTGCCAGCAGCACAAGCAGACAGGGGGACTCTGGGGCCAACGTCCTGACTTTC. This translates into CASSTSRQGDSGANVLTF.

This clonotype has ten or more counts. V usage is TRBV28 and J usage is TRBJ2-7; tentatively, D is TRBD1 (6 bases). The germline gives CDR1 MDHEN, CDR2 SYDVKM. Trimming took off 6 bases at V and 1 base at J, with 16 bases between the two ends. This CDR3 has 15 residues. Written as DNA, the CDR3 is TGTGCCAGCAGGGGAAGACAGGCGGATTCCTACGAGCAGTACTTC. Its protein is CASRGRQADSYEQYF.

At least ten counts were recorded for this clonotype. The chain uses TRBV7-2 and TRBJ2-5; unclear D gene. V was shortened by 5 bases and J by 5 bases, with 9 bases between the two germline ends. Germline CDR1 reads SGHTA; CDR2 reads FQGNSA. The CDR3 runs to 12 residues. CDR3 sequence reads: CASSPQQETQYF. CDR3 coding DNA: TGTGCCAGCAGCCCACAACAGGAGACCCAGTACTTC.

The V and J genes are TRBV5-5 and TRBJ1-5; TRBD1 matches at 7 bases. Germline values: CDR1 SGHKS, CDR2 YYEKEE (reference sequence). The V and J ends lost 0 bases and 7 bases, in that order; junction bases with no gene match: 7. The CDR3 spans 15 residues. The CDR3 nucleotides are TGTGCCAGCAGCTTGGGGACAGGCGTCGGGCAGCCCCAGCATTTT. Translating it yields CASSLGTGVGQPQHF.

This clonotype has at least ten counts. The rearrangement links TRBV29-1 to TRBJ2-6; the D gene is possibly TRBD1 (6 bases). V was shortened by 6 bases and J by 0 bases, with 9 bases between the two germline ends. The germline V gene has CDR1 SQVTM and CDR2 ANQGSEA. The CDR3 runs to 14 residues. CDR3 DNA sequence: TGCAGCGTGGGGGACAACTCTGGGGCCAACGTCCTGACTTTC. Protein product: CSVGDNSGANVLTF.

This clonotype was counted ten times or more. The genes are TRBV2 and TRBJ1-1, with 9 bases fitting TRBD1. This CDR3 spans 17 amino acids. V was pared by 3 bases and J by 4 bases, with 12 bases of the junction left unmatched. Germline CDR1 SNHLY, CDR2 FYNNEI. The CDR3 bases are TGTGCCAGCAGTGAGGGGGGACAGGGTCCCCGGAGCACTGAAGCTTTCTTT. It translates to CASSEGGQGPRSTEAFF.

The gene calls are TRBV15 and TRBJ1-1; D not certain. CDR1 and CDR2 from the germline V gene are LNHNV and YYDKDF (reference sequence). The CDR3 covers 13 residues. V gave up 5 bases and J gave up 1 base, with 8 bases separating them. CDR3 residues: CATSRRGNTEAFF. CDR3 sequence (DNA): TGTGCCACCAGCCGCCGCGGGAACACTGAAGCTTTCTTT.

This clonotype was seen repeatedly, ten times or more. This chain links TRBV5-1 with TRBJ2-1; TRBD2 agrees at 8 bases. This CDR3 is 15 amino acids long. V was pared by 1 base and J by 7 bases, with 7 bases of the junction left unmatched. CDR1 and CDR2 (germline): SGHRS, YFSETQ. The CDR3 nucleotides are TGCGCCAGCAGCTTGATTCCGGGGGGGGGGAATGAGCAGTTCTTC. It translates to CASSLIPGGGNEQFF.